This entry lists 24 T cell receptor beta chains sequenced from one sample in a study of blood T cell repertoires in COVID-19. The data were produced by immunoSEQ multiplex PCR, yet TCRdb's version contains in-frame clones alone and is incomplete. This table has about 70,000 clones, around 87% appearing once. Sequencing input: peripheral blood. These receptor sequences come from a human donor in a cohort sampled during active COVID-19.

The chain employs TRBV10-2 and TRBJ2-3; 7 bases align to TRBD2. V shed 6 bases and J 2 bases; nucleotides not matched to a gene: 5. CDR3 size: 14 residues. Germline CDR1 reads WSHSY; CDR2 reads SAAADI. The CDR3 DNA sequence: TGCGCCAGCAGGACTCTAGCGGCCACAGATACGCAGTATTTT. It translates to CASRTLAATDTQYF.

This chain connects TRBV2 to TRBJ2-1, with 7 positions matching TRBD1. The germline V gene has CDR1 SNHLY and CDR2 FYNNEI. The V gene end was trimmed by 4 bases and the J gene end by 4 bases; junction bases not matched to a gene: 7. CDR3 length: 15 amino acids. The CDR3 bases are TGTGCCAGCAGTGTGGAACAGGGGTCGTACAATGAGCAGTTCTTC. Its protein is CASSVEQGSYNEQFF.

This rearrangement joins TRBV19 to TRBJ2-5, with TRBD1 identical over 8 bases. Losses at the gene ends were 8 bases for V and 2 bases for J; bases not matched to a gene: 10. Germline assignment: CDR1 LNHDA and CDR2 SQIVND (reference sequence). This CDR3 spans 15 amino acids. The CDR3 protein is CASGGIWTGQETQYF. CDR3 in DNA: TGTGCCAGTGGGGGGATCTGGACAGGGCAAGAGACCCAGTACTTC.

On this clone: Other DNA sequences from this sample encode an identical CDR3 as well. The rearrangement joins TRBV3-1 (or the pseudogene TRBV3-2) to TRBJ1-1; TRBD1 is a possible D gene (5 bases). The V end lost 1 base, the J end lost 5 bases, and 8 bases lay between the germline ends. CDR3 length: 13 residues. Germline CDR1 and CDR2: LGHDT and YNNKEL (reference sequence). Here the CDR3 DNA reads TGTGCCAGCAGCCAAGGGGGGGGGACTGAAGCTTTCTTT. Protein product: CASSQGGGTEAFF.

This chain uses TRBV11-2 with TRBJ2-7, with 12 bases lining up with TRBD1. The J segment lost 5 bases and the V segment lost 5 bases, leaving 10 bases of the junction unmatched. Looked up from germline, CDR1 is SGHAT and CDR2 is FQNNGV. The CDR3 covers 16 residues. The CDR3 region has the DNA TGTGCCAGCAGCCGTATCGGGACAGGGGGCAGGGACGAGCAGTACTTC. This encodes CASSRIGTGGRDEQYF. Drawing the rest from reference TRBV11-2 and TRBJ2-7, the complete variable domain is EAGVAQSPRYKIIEKRQSVAFWCNPISGHATLYWYQQILGQGPKLLIQFQNNGVVDDSQLPKDRFSAERLKGVDSTLKIQPAKLEDSAVYLCASSRIGTGGRDEQYFGPGTRLTVT.

The CDR3 sequence: CASSRSRTGVHYGYTF. The CDR3 DNA is TGTGCCAGTAGTAGATCTAGGACAGGGGTCCACTATGGCTACACCTTC. The V call is TRBV19, the J call TRBJ1-2; the match to TRBD1 covers 9 bases. Trimming removed 4 bases from V and 3 bases from J; junction bases left unmatched: 9. This CDR3 spans 16 amino acids. The V gene's germline CDR1 is LNHDA and CDR2 SQIVND (reference sequence).

This clone appeared once. This sequence joins TRBV10-3 and TRBJ1-1; 9 bases are shared with TRBD1. Per germline, CDR1 ENHRY and CDR2 SYGVKD. Trimming at V came to 4 bases and at J to 5 bases, leaving 5 bases not matched to a gene. The CDR3 has 14 amino acids. CDR3 nucleotides: TGTGCCATCAGTGGAGGACAGGGGTATACTGAAGCTTTCTTT. The encoded protein is CAISGGQGYTEAFF.

The V and J genes are TRBV28 and TRBJ1-5; D perhaps matches TRBD1 (6 bases). This CDR3 has 16 residues. Germline-derived CDR1 and CDR2 are MDHEN and SYDVKM. V lost 5 bases, J lost 3 bases, and 17 bases lay in between. CDR3 DNA sequence: TGTGCCAGCAGTCCACAAGGGGGTGCTTCCAATCAGCCCCAGCATTTT. It codes for CASSPQGGASNQPQHF. The entire variable domain, with the rest obtained from reference TRBV28 and TRBJ1-5, is as follows: DVKVTQSSRYLVKRTGEKVFLECVQDMDHENMFWYRQDPGLGLRLIYFSYDVKMKEKGDIPEGYSVSREKKERFSLILESASTNQTSMYLCASSPQGGASNQPQHFGDGTRLSIL.

The chain has TRBV28 and TRBJ1-2; TRBD1 agrees at 9 bases. The germline V gene encodes CDR1 MDHEN and CDR2 SYDVKM. V lost 6 bases, J lost 7 bases, and 12 bases stayed unmatched. The CDR3 covers 15 residues. The CDR3 is CASSTGSGQGGGYTF. In DNA, the CDR3 is TGTGCCAGCAGCACAGGGTCGGGACAGGGTGGTGGCTACACCTTC.

The genes are TRBV25-1 and TRBJ2-5; a weak D match, TRBD2 (7 bases). CDR3 length equals 13 residues. The germline V and J ends were trimmed by 4 bases and 4 bases, with 10 bases remaining between them. Germline lookup yields CDR1 MGHDK and CDR2 SYGVNS. The CDR3 loop is CASSGRGAETQYF. The CDR3 bases are TGTGCCAGCAGTGGTCGGGGGGCAGAGACCCAGTACTTC.

The chain links TRBV7-8 to TRBJ2-7; D is undetermined. The V gene lost 1 base and the J gene lost 1 base, with 8 bases spanning the gap. CDR1 is SGHVS and CDR2 is FQNEAQ in the germline V gene. This CDR3 spans 14 amino acids. CDR3 loop: CASSLVAPSYEQYF. CDR3 nucleotide sequence: TGTGCCAGCAGCTTAGTCGCGCCTTCCTACGAGCAGTACTTC.

This clone came up once. The chain employs TRBV5-5 and TRBJ1-2, with a possible D match to TRBD1 (6 bases). This CDR3 contains 15 residues. The germline gives CDR1 SGHKS, CDR2 YYEKEE (reference sequence). V lost 5 bases, J lost 3 bases, and 17 bases lay in between. CDR3 amino acids: CASSPRRTADYGYTF. The CDR3 DNA reads TGTGCCAGCAGTCCCCGCCGGACAGCAGACTATGGCTACACCTTC.

This clone has only one observation. The V and J genes are TRBV19 and TRBJ2-5; 9 positions agree with TRBD2. Germline V gene data show CDR1 as LNHDA and CDR2 as SQIVND (reference sequence). The CDR3 is 16 amino acids. The ends lost 3 bases at V and 4 bases at J; junction bases unmatched: 9. The CDR3 region is CASSISLAGPRETQYF. CDR3 in DNA: TGTGCCAGTAGTATTAGCCTAGCGGGGCCCCGAGAGACCCAGTACTTC.

In this sample, this clone turned up once. The V and J genes are TRBV24-1 and TRBJ1-2; D is perhaps TRBD1 (5 bases). Trimming shortened V by 6 bases and J by 6 bases, and 13 bases separated the two germline ends. The CDR3 contains 13 residues. Germline CDR1 KGHDR, CDR2 SFDVKD. CDR3 nucleotides: TGTGCCACCAGTACCCAGGGCGCGGATGGCTACACCTTC. Residues: CATSTQGADGYTF.

This chain links TRBV2 with TRBJ1-6, with TRBD1 identical over 10 bases. This CDR3 has 15 residues. J lost 8 bases, V lost 4 bases, and 5 bases had no gene match. CDR1 is SNHLY and CDR2 is FYNNEI in the germline V gene. In DNA form, the CDR3 reads TGTGCCAGCAGTGGACAGGGGGCATCGGATTCACCCCTCCACTTT. It translates to CASSGQGASDSPLHF.

V and J are TRBV14 and TRBJ2-7; perhaps TRBD2 as D (6 bases). Between the trimmed V and J ends, which lost 3 bases and 5 bases, there was a span of 17 bases. CDR1 SGHDN and CDR2 FVKESK come from the germline V gene. The CDR3 runs to 15 residues. The CDR3 loop reads CASSHALSGLHEQYF. The CDR3 DNA follows: TGTGCCAGCAGCCACGCCCTCAGCGGGCTCCACGAGCAGTACTTC.

The chain employs TRBV5-4 and TRBJ1-1, with D possibly matching TRBD1 (6 bases). With 3 bases removed from V and 8 bases from J, the gap between germline ends came to 14 bases. Per the germline V gene, CDR1 is SGHNT and CDR2 is YYREEE (reference sequence). The CDR3 loop spans 13 amino acids. The CDR3: CASSSRTGSEAFF. CDR3 sequence (DNA): TGTGCCAGCAGCTCGCGAACAGGGAGCGAAGCTTTCTTT.

The chain couples TRBV13 to TRBJ2-2; D remains ambiguous. In germline, CDR1 is PRHDT, CDR2 FYEKMQ (reference sequence). Between the trimmed V and J ends, which lost 4 bases and 7 bases, there was a span of 19 bases. The CDR3 spans 16 residues. DNA of the CDR3: TGTGCCAGCAGCTCGACCAGTGGAGCCGCGGTCGGGGAGCTGTTTTTT. Translating gives CASSSTSGAAVGELFF.

This clone was picked up a small number of times. This chain uses TRBV30 with TRBJ1-5; a possible D gene is TRBD1 (6 bases). The CDR3 has 15 residues. Trimming cost V 2 bases and J 10 bases, with 21 bases left between them. Per germline, CDR1 GTSNPN and CDR2 SVGIG (reference sequence). The CDR3 coding sequence is TGTGCCTGGAGTACTGTCGGGCCAGGGGTCGATCCCCAGCATTTT. Its protein is CAWSTVGPGVDPQHF.

The chain recombines TRBV4-1 with TRBJ2-4, with 9 bases aligning to TRBD2. Looked up from germline, CDR1 is MGHRA and CDR2 is YSYEKL. CDR3 size: 16 residues. The V gene end was trimmed by 0 bases and the J gene end by 6 bases; junction bases not matched to a gene: 6. CDR3 in DNA: TGCGCCAGCAGCCAAGACCTTAGCGGGGGTTTAAACATTCAGTACTTC. This codes for CASSQDLSGGLNIQYF.

This clone was detected only a few times. The chain joins TRBV7-3 to TRBJ2-3; TRBD2 aligns across 9 bases. After removal of 5 bases from V and 3 bases from J, the junction contained 9 bases not matched to a gene. The V gene's germline CDR1 is SGHTA and CDR2 FQGTGA. This CDR3 contains 16 residues. The CDR3: CASSLQGGGATDTQYF. The CDR3 region has the DNA TGTGCCAGCAGCCTCCAGGGCGGGGGGGCAACAGATACGCAGTATTTT.

This chain uses TRBV3-1 (or the pseudogene TRBV3-2) with TRBJ1-4, with a possible D match to TRBD1 (5 bases). This CDR3 contains 15 residues. V was clipped by 2 bases and J by 2 bases, with 9 bases between them. Germline CDR1 and CDR2: LGHDT and YNNKEL (reference sequence). CDR3 bases: TGTGCCAGCAGCCAAACCCGACAGACTAATGAAAAACTGTTTTTT. Translation: CASSQTRQTNEKLFF.

The chain employs TRBV6-6 and TRBJ1-1; tentatively, D is TRBD1 (6 bases). Germline V gives CDR1 MNHNY, CDR2 SVGAGI (reference sequence). This CDR3 spans 14 amino acids. The V and J ends lost 5 bases and 6 bases respectively, with 16 bases between them. Here the CDR3 reads CASSPGGAGSEAFF. As DNA, the CDR3 is TGTGCCAGCAGTCCCGGGGGGGCAGGATCTGAAGCTTTCTTT.

This clone was seen only a few times. The rearrangement uses TRBV5-6 and TRBJ1-3; D remains ambiguous. Germline V gene lookup returns CDR1 SGHDT and CDR2 YYEEEE. This CDR3 comprises 15 residues. The V end lost 0 bases, the J end lost 5 bases, and 12 bases lay between the germline ends. CDR3 nucleotide sequence: TGTGCCAGCAGCTTGGGAGACACCCTGAGAAACACCATATATTTT. This encodes CASSLGDTLRNTIYF. The complete variable domain, with remaining parts taken from reference TRBV5-6 and TRBJ1-3, reads DAGVTQSPTHLIKTRGQQVTLRCSPKSGHDTVSWYQQALGQGPQFIFQYYEEEERQRGNFPDRFSGHQFPNYSSELNVNALLLGDSALYLCASSLGDTLRNTIYFGEGSWLTVV.